Below are 17 T cell receptor beta chains sequenced from a single sample in a study of response to subunit inactivated influenza vaccine. TCRdb recomputed calls from the RT-PCR reads with MiXCR, one row per CDR3 protein. Of 650,000 to 800,000 distinct CDR3 sequences listed, about 14% are singletons. Sequenced material: PBMCs from blood, taken less than 15 days before vaccination. The receptors originated from a man in his fifties or sixties who received an inactivated influenza vaccine.

This clonotype was observed many times. V and J are TRBV30 and TRBJ1-5; D not resolved. CDR3 length equals 13 residues. Trimming removed 2 bases from V and 3 bases from J, with 8 bases in between. The germline V gene has CDR1 GTSNPN and CDR2 SVGIG (reference sequence). In nucleotides, the CDR3 is TGTGCCTGGAGTCTCCAAGCCAATCAGCCCCAGCATTTT. This encodes CAWSLQANQPQHF.

The table lists this clonotype with many counts. V is TRBV4-3 and J is TRBJ2-1; D may be TRBD2 (6 bases). This CDR3 spans 15 amino acids. Germline V lookup: CDR1 LGHNA, CDR2 YSLEER. V was shortened by 0 bases and J by 4 bases, with 10 bases between the two germline ends. The CDR3 here is CASSQDRAGYNEQFF. Written as DNA, the CDR3 is TGCGCCAGCAGCCAAGATCGTGCGGGGTACAATGAGCAGTTCTTC.

A few counts support this clonotype. The V gene is TRBV7-2, the J gene TRBJ1-1, with 7 positions matching TRBD1. Per the germline V gene, CDR1 is SGHTA and CDR2 is FQGNSA. V dropped 5 bases and J dropped 6; count of bases not matched to a gene: 3. This CDR3 is 12 amino acids long. CDR3 nucleotides: TGTGCCAGCAGCGGGACAGTCGCTGAAGCTTTCTTT. Amino acids: CASSGTVAEAFF.

This clonotype was detected ten times or more. The J gene is TRBJ2-1, the V gene TRBV10-2; 9 bases are a match to TRBD1. Trimming took 5 bases from V and 0 from J; bases not matched to a gene: 11. Germline V gene data show CDR1 as WSHSY and CDR2 as SAAADI. This CDR3 comprises 18 residues. For the CDR3, the DNA is TGCGCCAGCAGTCACACCGGGACAGGGATAGGCTCCTACAATGAGCAGTTCTTC. Its protein is CASSHTGTGIGSYNEQFF.

The gene calls are TRBV6-2 or TRBV6-3 and TRBJ2-7; D is perhaps TRBD1 or TRBD2 (5 bases each). Trimming cost V 6 bases and J 5 bases, with 23 bases left between them. The CDR3 has 16 residues. Germline CDR1 MNHEY, CDR2 SVGEGT. CDR3 coding DNA: TGTGCCAGCAGCCGATTATTCCGGGACGGTTATGACGAGCAGTACTTC. It codes for CASSRLFRDGYDEQYF.

This clonotype has just a few counts. V is TRBV7-9 and J is TRBJ2-7, with TRBD1 identical over 9 bases. Germline CDR1 and CDR2: SEHNR and FQNEAQ (reference sequence). V trimming: 5 bases; J trimming: 4 bases; junction bases outside the gene matches: 9. The CDR3 is 15 residues long. The CDR3 nucleotides read TGTGCCAGCAGCCCCCGAGGGACAGGGTTTTACGAGCAGTACTTC. Amino acids: CASSPRGTGFYEQYF. Full variable domain (remainder filled in from reference TRBV7-9 and TRBJ2-7): DTGVSQNPRHKITKRGQNVTFRCDPISEHNRLYWYRQTLGQGPEFLTYFQNEAQLEKSRLLSDRFSAERPKGSFSTLEIQRTEQGDSAMYLCASSPRGTGFYEQYFGPGTRLTVT.

This rearrangement joins TRBV10-3 to TRBJ2-1, with TRBD2 identical over 7 bases. Germline lookup yields CDR1 ENHRY and CDR2 SYGVKD. J gave up 5 bases and V 6 bases, and 4 bases lay outside the gene matches. The CDR3 is 13 residues long. The CDR3: CAISGAGDNEQFF. As DNA, the CDR3 is TGTGCCATCAGCGGGGCGGGGGACAATGAGCAGTTCTTC.

This clonotype was observed a few times. This chain links TRBV29-1 with TRBJ2-1; 8 bases are shared with TRBD1. The germline gives CDR1 SQVTM, CDR2 ANQGSEA. The CDR3 is made up of 13 amino acids. J gave up 13 bases and V 3 bases, and 11 bases lay outside the gene matches. DNA of the CDR3: TGCAGCGTTGAGATTCCGGGACAGGCCCCTCAGTTCTTC. It is translated as CSVEIPGQAPQFF.

This chain connects TRBV7-8 to TRBJ2-3; 11 nucleotides match TRBD2. The CDR3 sequence is 16 residues long. Losses at the gene ends were 1 base for V and 4 bases for J; bases not matched to a gene: 4. Germline loops: CDR1 SGHVS, CDR2 FQNEAQ. The CDR3 protein is CASSLDTSGGPDTQYF. CDR3 in DNA: TGTGCCAGCAGCTTAGACACTAGCGGGGGTCCAGATACGCAGTATTTT.

The chain has TRBV5-1 and TRBJ2-7; 7 nucleotides match TRBD2. The CDR3 runs to 13 residues. Trimming removed 1 base from V and 6 bases from J; junction bases left unmatched: 4. Germline V gene lookup returns CDR1 SGHRS and CDR2 YFSETQ. The CDR3: CASSLPGGGEQYF. The CDR3 DNA reads TGCGCCAGCAGCTTGCCGGGCGGGGGCGAGCAGTACTTC.

The chain is built from TRBV2 and TRBJ2-3; 7 bases map to TRBD2. Germline loops: CDR1 SNHLY, CDR2 FYNNEI. Trimming at V came to 7 bases and at J to 3 bases, leaving 7 bases not matched to a gene. The CDR3 is 14 residues long. The CDR3 protein is CASIRGVSTDTQYF. CDR3 sequence (DNA): TGTGCCAGCATACGGGGGGTTTCAACAGATACGCAGTATTTT.

The rearrangement links TRBV11-2 to TRBJ2-7; no reliable D call. V was cut by 5 bases and J by 4 bases, with 9 bases left in between. The CDR3 length is 12 residues. Germline V lookup: CDR1 SGHAT, CDR2 FQNNGV. CDR3 protein: CASSPDEYEQYF. CDR3 nucleotide sequence: TGTGCCAGCAGCCCTGACGAGTACGAGCAGTACTTC.

The table lists this clonotype with many counts. The chain joins TRBV10-3 to TRBJ1-2; perhaps TRBD1 as D (6 bases). The CDR3 spans 15 residues. Looked up from germline, CDR1 is ENHRY and CDR2 is SYGVKD. V was pared by 7 bases and J by 2 bases, with 17 bases between. The CDR3 loop is CAINAGRDINYGYTF. The CDR3 DNA follows: TGTGCCATCAACGCGGGCCGGGACATCAACTATGGCTACACCTTC.

This clonotype was detected only a few times. CDR3 nucleotide sequence: TGTGCCAGCAGTCTTACAGGGGGCTTTAATGAAAAACTGTTTTTT. It is translated as CASSLTGGFNEKLFF. The chain couples TRBV28 to TRBJ1-4; 9 bases line up with TRBD1. Germline V gives CDR1 MDHEN, CDR2 SYDVKM. CDR3 length: 15 residues. Trimming removed 5 bases from V and 4 bases from J; junction bases left unmatched: 5.

This sequence joins TRBV7-9 and TRBJ2-2; weak D call: TRBD1 (5 bases). Germline CDR1 SEHNR, CDR2 FQNEAQ (reference sequence). The CDR3 is made up of 15 amino acids. V was shortened by 5 bases and J by 1 base, with 11 bases between the two germline ends. This CDR3 reads CASSPMGRNTGELFF. CDR3 sequence (DNA): TGTGCCAGCAGCCCTATGGGGCGGAACACCGGGGAGCTGTTTTTT.

A few counts support this clonotype. DNA of the CDR3: TGTGCCAGCAGCCAAGAATATAGGGGCAGTGAAAAACTGTTTTTT. Amino acid sequence: CASSQEYRGSEKLFF. V gene TRBV4-2 combines with J gene TRBJ1-4; D is possibly TRBD1 (5 bases). Per the germline V gene, CDR1 is LGHNA and CDR2 is YNFKEQ. Trimming shortened V by 0 bases and J by 7 bases, and 12 bases separated the two germline ends. This CDR3 is 15 amino acids long.

This clonotype was counted only a few times. The J gene is TRBJ1-1, the V gene TRBV6-1; D call uncertain. Trimming removed 6 bases at V and 4 bases at J, with 15 bases between. Germline assignment: CDR1 MNHNS and CDR2 SASEGT. CDR3 length: 14 residues. The CDR3 region has the DNA TGTGCCAGCAGCACGGACCTGACGGGCACTGAAGCTTTCTTT. As protein: CASSTDLTGTEAFF.